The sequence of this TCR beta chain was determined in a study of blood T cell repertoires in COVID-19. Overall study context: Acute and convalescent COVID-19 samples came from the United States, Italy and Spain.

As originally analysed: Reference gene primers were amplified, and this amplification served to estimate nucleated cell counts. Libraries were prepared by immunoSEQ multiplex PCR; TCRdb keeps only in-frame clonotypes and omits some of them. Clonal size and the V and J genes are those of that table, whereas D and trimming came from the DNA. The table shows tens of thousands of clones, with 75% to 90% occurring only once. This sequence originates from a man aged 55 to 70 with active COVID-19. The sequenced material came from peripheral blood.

CDR3 bases: TGTGCCACCAGTGATACCCGGACAGGGGCAGAGACCCAGTACTTC. Translation gives CATSDTRTGAETQYF. The chain combines TRBV24-1 with TRBJ2-5; 9 nucleotides match TRBD1. Germline loops: CDR1 KGHDR, CDR2 SFDVKD. V was clipped by 3 bases and J by 4 bases; unmatched bases: 5. The length of the CDR3 is 15 residues.